Listed below are T cell receptor beta chains from one sample, sequenced in a study of T cells after yellow fever vaccination. TCRdb reprocessed the 5' RACE reads with MiXCR, giving one entry per CDR3 protein. The sample has 450,000 to 550,000 distinct CDR3 sequences, roughly 22% seen once; the top ten hold roughly 16%. Material: PBMCs, obtained around 3 weeks after the first yellow fever vaccination. These receptors were taken from a young man who received the YFV17D yellow fever vaccine. Both conserved end residues are part of each CDR3. D genes are given only for firm matches. A clone size is listed for some rows: how often the clone was seen (once, few, many), or a class if it is expanded.

j_call v_call d_call clone_size cdr3_nt cdr3_aa
TRBJ1-2 TRBV12-3/TRBV12-4 . once TGTGCCAGCAGTCTACATCGGGCTACAGGAGGCTACACCTTC CASSLHRATGGYTF
TRBJ2-1 TRBV5-1 . few TGCGCCAGCAGCTTGATGCGGGGGCCTAACAATGAGCAGTTCTTC CASSLMRGPNNEQFF
TRBJ2-2 TRBV12-3/TRBV12-4 TRBD2 . TGTGCCAGCAGTCCCTGGGGGGGTAACGGGGAGCTGTCTTTT CASSPWGGNGELSF
TRBJ2-7 TRBV7-2 TRBD2 . TGTGCCAGCAGCCCGAGACTAGCGGGGGGGCGGGACGAGCAGTACTTC CASSPRLAGGRDEQYF
TRBJ2-7 TRBV7-9 TRBD1 . TGTGCCAGCAGCCCCTCAGGGGGCAGGAGCTCCTACGAGCAGTACTTC CASSPSGGRSSYEQYF
TRBJ1-1 TRBV4-1 . few TGCGCCAGCAGCCAAGACTCCTGGGTGATGAACACTGAAGCTTTCTTT CASSQDSWVMNTEAFF
TRBJ2-3 TRBV7-2 . many TGTGCCAGCAGTCTGGACGGGACCCTTGATACGCAGTATTTT CASSLDGTLDTQYF
TRBJ2-7 TRBV5-1 . . TGCGCCAGCAGCTTGGATGTTGCCTACGAGCAGTACTTC CASSLDVAYEQYF
TRBJ2-3 TRBV7-2 . . TGTGCCAGCAGCTTCGGGTTGTCCGATACGCAGTATTTT CASSFGLSDTQYF
TRBJ2-1 TRBV6-2/TRBV6-3 TRBD2 . TGTGCCAGCAGTGGGAGCGGGGGCCGCTCCTACAATGAGCAGTTCTTC CASSGSGGRSYNEQFF
TRBJ1-2 TRBV12-3/TRBV12-4 TRBD1 . TGTGCCAGCAGGGGGGGACAGGACTACTATGGCTACACCTTC CASRGGQDYYGYTF
TRBJ1-6 TRBV10-3 . few TGTGCCATCAGTGCCCTCCGAGGAACGAGCTCCTATAATTCACCCCTCCACTTT CAISALRGTSSYNSPLHF
TRBJ2-5 TRBV7-2 . . TGTGCCAGCAGCCCGACTTTCAGCGAAGAGACCCAGTACTTC CASSPTFSEETQYF
TRBJ2-2 TRBV10-1 TRBD1 . TGCGCCAGCAGTAACGGACAGGGGGCATGGACCGGGGAGCTGTTTTTT CASSNGQGAWTGELFF
TRBJ2-5 TRBV4-3 . many TGCGCCAGCAGCCAAGTCAACTCCCCCGGGGAGACCCAGTACTTC CASSQVNSPGETQYF
TRBJ2-3 TRBV24-1 . . TGTGCCACCAGTGAAAAGTATAGTACAGATACGCAGTATTTT CATSEKYSTDTQYF
TRBJ2-5 TRBV11-2 . few TGTGCCAGCAGCTCCGATGTGTGGGAGACCCAGTACTTC CASSSDVWETQYF
TRBJ2-1 TRBV11-2 . few TGTGCCAGCAGCCCCCTTAAGGGACAAGCAATTAATGAGCAGTTCTTC CASSPLKGQAINEQFF
TRBJ1-1 TRBV5-1 . . TGCGCCAGCAGCTTGAGGACAGAAATGGCTGAAGCTTTCTTT CASSLRTEMAEAFF
TRBJ2-3 TRBV30 TRBD2 . TGTGCCTGGAGTGTAATTAGCGGGGGGTTCACAGATACGCAGTATTTT CAWSVISGGFTDTQYF
TRBJ2-7 TRBV7-9 . . TGTGCCAGCAGCCAATCCGGTTCGGGGAGCGAGCAGTACTTC CASSQSGSGSEQYF
TRBJ1-6 TRBV12-3/TRBV12-4 . . TGTGCCAGCGCCCTCAGAGATTCACCCCTCCACTTT CASALRDSPLHF
TRBJ1-5 TRBV4-1 . . TGCGCCAGCAGCCAAGATGGGTCGGGCAATCAGCCCCAGCATTTT CASSQDGSGNQPQHF
TRBJ1-4 TRBV5-1 TRBD1 . TGCGCCAGCAGACGGGACAGCACTAATGAAAAACTGTTTTTT CASRRDSTNEKLFF
TRBJ2-4 TRBV14 TRBD2 few TGTGCCAGCAGCCAAGGACTAGCGGGGGTAACCAAAAACATTCAGTACTTC CASSQGLAGVTKNIQYF
TRBJ1-1 TRBV27 TRBD1 . TGTGCCAGCAGTTTTTTCCAGGGGGCAGGGGAGGCTTTCTTT CASSFFQGAGEAFF
TRBJ2-5 TRBV29-1 . many TGCAGCGTTGGCGTCCAAGAGACCCAGTACTTC CSVGVQETQYF
TRBJ2-3 TRBV6-5 . . TGTGCCAGCAGTTACTCGAGGCGGGGCTACACAGATACGCAGTATTTT CASSYSRRGYTDTQYF
TRBJ1-2 TRBV12-3/TRBV12-4 TRBD1 few TGTGCCAGCAGTCAACAGGGGAAGGGGTCCTATGGCTACACCTTC CASSQQGKGSYGYTF
TRBJ2-5 TRBV27 TRBD2 . TGTGCCAGCAAGTACATAACTAGCGGGGGGGCCCAAGAGACCCAGTACTTC CASKYITSGGAQETQYF